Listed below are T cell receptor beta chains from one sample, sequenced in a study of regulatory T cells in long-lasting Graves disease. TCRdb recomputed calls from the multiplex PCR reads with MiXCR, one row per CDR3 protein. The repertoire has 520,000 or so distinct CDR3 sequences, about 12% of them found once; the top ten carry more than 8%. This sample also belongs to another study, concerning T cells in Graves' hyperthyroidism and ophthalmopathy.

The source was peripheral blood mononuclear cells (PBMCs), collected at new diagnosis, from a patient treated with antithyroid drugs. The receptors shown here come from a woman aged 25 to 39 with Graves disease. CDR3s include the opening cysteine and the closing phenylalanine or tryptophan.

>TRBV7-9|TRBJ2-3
CASSLDGSGFGSTDTQYF
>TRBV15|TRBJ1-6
CATSRSRTGYSPLHF
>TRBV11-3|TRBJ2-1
CASSFPPGLAGGASYNEQFF
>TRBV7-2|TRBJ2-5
CASSRAGERQETQYF
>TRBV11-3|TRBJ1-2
CASSSGQHGYTF
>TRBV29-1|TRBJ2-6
CSVRERRDSFHPPSGANVLTF
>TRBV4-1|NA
CTSSQEVLASSTDTQHF
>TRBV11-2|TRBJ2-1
CASSLAGRGAEQFF
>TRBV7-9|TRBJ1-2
CASSPLGQSNYGYTF
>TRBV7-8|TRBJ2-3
CASSSFPTLASLQATQYF
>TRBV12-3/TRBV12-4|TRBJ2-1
CASTLGGGVSNEQFF
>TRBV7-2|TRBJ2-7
CASSLEGRGLYEQYF
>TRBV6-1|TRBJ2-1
CASTGGGNEQFF
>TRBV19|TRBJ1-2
CASSRPGREYGYTF
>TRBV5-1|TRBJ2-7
CASSLEGGTGSYEQYF
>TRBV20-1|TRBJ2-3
CSARPTGVGHTQYF
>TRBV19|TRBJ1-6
CASSKSREASPLHF
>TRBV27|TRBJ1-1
CASRTGGTEAFF
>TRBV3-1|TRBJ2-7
CASSLAAFSYEQYF
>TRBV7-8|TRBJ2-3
CASSLAELTNRDSVLTDTQYF
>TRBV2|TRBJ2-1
CASSELRGVGNEQFF
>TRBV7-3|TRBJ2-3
CASGSGLADTQYF
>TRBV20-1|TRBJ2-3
CSATSGLAGMNTQYF
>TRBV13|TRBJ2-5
CASSGPSTQETQYF
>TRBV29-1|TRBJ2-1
CSSRTSGSTYNEQFF
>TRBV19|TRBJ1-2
CASSRTRPYGYTF
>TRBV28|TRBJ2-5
CASSLQGRVEETQYF
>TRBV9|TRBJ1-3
CASSGYRESSSGNTIYF
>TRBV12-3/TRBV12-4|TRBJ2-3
CASSWQSGKSTDTQYF
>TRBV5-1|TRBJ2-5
CASRELGSETQYF
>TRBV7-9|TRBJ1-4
CASSPGSANEKLFF
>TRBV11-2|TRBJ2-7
CASSSISGGTYEQYF
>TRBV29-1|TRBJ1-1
CSVRSNTEAFF
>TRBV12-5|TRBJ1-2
CASGEGGNYGYTF
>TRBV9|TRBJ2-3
CASSVARLAGPTDTQYF
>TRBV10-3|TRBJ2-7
CAITEDGRNPYEQYF
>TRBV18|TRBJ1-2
CASSIGYIYGYTF
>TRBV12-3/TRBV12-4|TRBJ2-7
CASSSLLAGGNEQYF
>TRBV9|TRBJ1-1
CASTPTGRNTEAFF
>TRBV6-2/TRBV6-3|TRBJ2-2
CASKGGPRGTGELFF
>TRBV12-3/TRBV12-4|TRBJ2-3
CASSPRDRVGNTQYF
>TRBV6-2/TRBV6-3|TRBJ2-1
CASSSGLAFYNEQFF
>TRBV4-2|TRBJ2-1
CASSPRGKRGNYNEQFF
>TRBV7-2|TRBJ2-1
CASSSGPAVEQFF
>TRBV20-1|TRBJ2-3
CSALPTDTQYF
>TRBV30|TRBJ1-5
CAWSRDRVQPQHF
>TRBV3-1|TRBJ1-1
CASSQDSGHLNTEAFF
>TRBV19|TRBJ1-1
CASRHPGVYTEAFF
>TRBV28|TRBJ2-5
CASSKQMRTQYF
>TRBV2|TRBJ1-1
CASRQDSYMNTEAFF
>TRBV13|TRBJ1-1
CASSLGLLGVEAFF
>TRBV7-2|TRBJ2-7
CASSPQDGTYEQYF
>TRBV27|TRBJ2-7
CASATRGHSFYEQYF
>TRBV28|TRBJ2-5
CASRSAGTGGSTAQYF